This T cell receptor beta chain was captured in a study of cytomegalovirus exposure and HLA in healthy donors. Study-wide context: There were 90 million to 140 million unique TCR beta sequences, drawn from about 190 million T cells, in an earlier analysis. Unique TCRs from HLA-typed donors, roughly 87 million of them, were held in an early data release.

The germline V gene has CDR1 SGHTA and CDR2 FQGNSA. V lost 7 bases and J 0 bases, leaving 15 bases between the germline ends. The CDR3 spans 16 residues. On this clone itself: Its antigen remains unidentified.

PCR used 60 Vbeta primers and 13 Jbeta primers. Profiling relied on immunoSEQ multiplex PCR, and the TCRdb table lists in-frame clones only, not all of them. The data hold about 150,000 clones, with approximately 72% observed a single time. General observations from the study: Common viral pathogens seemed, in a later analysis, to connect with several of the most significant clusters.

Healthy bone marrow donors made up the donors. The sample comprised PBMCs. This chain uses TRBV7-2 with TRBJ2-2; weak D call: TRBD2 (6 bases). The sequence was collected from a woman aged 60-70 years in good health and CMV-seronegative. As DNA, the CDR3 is TGTGCCAGCACCAGGGAGGTACGGTCGAACACCGGGGAGCTGTTTTTT. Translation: CASTREVRSNTGELFF. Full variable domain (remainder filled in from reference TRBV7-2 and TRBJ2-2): GAGVSQSPSNKVTEKGKDVELRCDPISGHTALYWYRQSLGQGLEFLIYFQGNSAPDKSGLPSDRFSAERTGGSVSTLTIQRTQQEDSAVYLCASTREVRSNTGELFFGEGSRLTVL.